These 18 T cell receptor beta chains were all obtained from the same sample, sequenced in a study of pediatric ulcerative colitis. The table came from immunoSEQ multiplex PCR; TCRdb's copy has only in-frame clones and leaves some out. This table has around 64,000 clones, about 90% appearing once. Material: blood. These receptors all stem from a boy between 10 and 17 years old with severe ulcerative colitis.

The chain uses TRBV5-4 and TRBJ2-3; 7 bases agree with TRBD1. The V gene end was trimmed by 4 bases and the J gene end by 4 bases; junction bases not matched to a gene: 3. Germline values: CDR1 SGHNT, CDR2 YYREEE (reference sequence). This CDR3 has 13 residues. The CDR3 loop is CASSPTGSDTQYF. DNA for the CDR3: TGTGCCAGCAGCCCGACAGGGTCAGATACGCAGTATTTT.

CDR3 in DNA: TGTGCCTGGGCCAGGGACAGGGGGTCGTATGGCTACACCTTC. The encoded protein is CAWARDRGSYGYTF. The chain combines TRBV30 with TRBJ1-2, with TRBD1 matching over 11 bases. Trimming took 5 bases from V and 5 from J; bases not matched to a gene: 7. The CDR3 sequence is 14 residues long. CDR1 and CDR2 from the germline V gene are GTSNPN and SVGIG (reference sequence).

This chain joins TRBV11-2 and TRBJ2-1; 14 nucleotides line up with TRBD2. The CDR3 consists of 16 residues. The trim removed 6 bases at V and 12 bases at J, leaving 13 bases unmatched. Germline CDR1 and CDR2: SGHAT and FQNNGV. The CDR3 DNA is TGTGCCAGCAGACATGAACCGGGACTAGCGGGAGAAGGGCAGTTCTTC. Its translation is CASRHEPGLAGEGQFF.

The V gene is TRBV7-2, the J gene TRBJ2-1, with 8 bases fitting TRBD2. The germline gives CDR1 SGHTA, CDR2 FQGNSA. The length of the CDR3 is 15 residues. The J segment lost 10 bases and the V segment lost 4 bases, leaving 12 bases of the junction unmatched. This CDR3 reads CASSSPYGRVGEQFF. DNA of the CDR3: TGTGCCAGCAGCTCCCCTTACGGGAGGGTTGGAGAGCAGTTCTTC.

The chain couples TRBV27 to TRBJ2-7; 7 nucleotides line up with TRBD2. Germline V gene lookup returns CDR1 MNHEY and CDR2 SMNVEV (reference sequence). The V and J ends lost 6 bases and 2 bases, in that order; junction bases with no gene match: 10. CDR3 length equals 15 residues. CDR3 region: CASRLDLAAPYEQYF. The CDR3 region has the DNA TGTGCCAGCAGATTAGATCTAGCGGCCCCCTACGAGCAGTACTTC.

The chain couples TRBV2 to TRBJ2-1; 14 bases are shared with TRBD2. Trimming removed 6 bases from V and 3 bases from J; junction bases left unmatched: 7. Germline lookup yields CDR1 SNHLY and CDR2 FYNNEI. CDR3 length: 17 amino acids. In nucleotides, the CDR3 is TGTGCCAGCAGGACCGGACTAGCGGGAGGAATCTACAATGAGCAGTTCTTC. This codes for CASRTGLAGGIYNEQFF.

This rearrangement joins TRBV7-9 to TRBJ2-3, with TRBD2 identical over 9 bases. J gave up 2 bases and V 1 base, and 7 bases lay outside the gene matches. Germline V gene sequence: CDR1 SEHNR, CDR2 FQNEAQ (reference sequence). CDR3 length: 17 residues. The DNA of the CDR3 is TGTGCCAGCAGCTTAGAGGAATTAGCGGGAGCCACAGATACGCAGTATTTT. Amino acids: CASSLEELAGATDTQYF. Supplemented by reference TRBV7-9 and TRBJ2-3, the full variable domain reads DTGVSQNPRHKITKRGQNVTFRCDPISEHNRLYWYRQTLGQGPEFLTYFQNEAQLEKSRLLSDRFSAERPKGSFSTLEIQRTEQGDSAMYLCASSLEELAGATDTQYFGPGTRLTVL.

V is TRBV6-1 and J is TRBJ2-2; no clear D. Per the germline V gene, CDR1 is MNHNS and CDR2 is SASEGT. V gave up 2 bases and J gave up 0 bases, with 10 bases separating them. The CDR3 spans 16 residues. CDR3 sequence (DNA): TGTGCCAGCAGTGAATCGGTAGTGACGAACACCGGGGAGCTGTTTTTT. Amino acid sequence: CASSESVVTNTGELFF.

The chain recombines TRBV4-3 with TRBJ2-7; no firm D call. The CDR3 has 16 residues. Trimming shortened V by 1 base and J by 4 bases, and 17 bases separated the two germline ends. Looked up from germline, CDR1 is LGHNA and CDR2 is YSLEER. The CDR3 protein is CASSQVPSEHFYEQYF. For the CDR3, the DNA is TGCGCCAGCAGCCAAGTGCCCTCAGAACACTTTTACGAGCAGTACTTC.

The chain uses TRBV7-8 and TRBJ2-7; 7 bases align to TRBD1. The CDR3 totals 15 residues. Unmatched junction bases numbered 8, after V lost 5 bases and J lost 1 base. Germline assignment: CDR1 SGHVS and CDR2 FQNEAQ. CDR3 loop: CASSPPPGQSYEQYF. The CDR3 coding sequence is TGTGCCAGCAGCCCGCCCCCGGGACAGTCCTACGAGCAGTACTTC.

This CDR3 is CASSLSGKGANEQFF. CDR3 DNA: TGTGCCAGCAGCCTTAGCGGGAAGGGTGCCAATGAGCAGTTCTTC. The chain combines TRBV9 with TRBJ2-1; 8 bases are shared with TRBD2. Germline CDR1 and CDR2: SGDLS and YYNGEE. Losses at the gene ends were 4 bases for V and 6 bases for J; bases not matched to a gene: 9. The CDR3 has 15 residues.

This chain uses TRBV29-1 with TRBJ2-1; no reliable D call. The V end was cut by 4 bases, the J end by 8 bases, with 12 bases between. The CDR3 sequence is 12 residues long. Germline CDR1 and CDR2: SQVTM and ANQGSEA. CDR3 loop: CSVGPLGDEQFF. CDR3 nucleotide sequence: TGCAGCGTTGGACCCTTGGGCGATGAGCAGTTCTTC.

The V and J genes are TRBV18 and TRBJ1-3; D unclear. Germline-derived CDR1 and CDR2 are KGHSH and LQKENI. This CDR3 is built from 14 residues. The V gene lost 3 bases and the J gene lost 0 bases, with 6 bases spanning the gap. CDR3 nucleotide sequence: TGTGCCAGCTCACCGATGAGCTCTGGAAACACCATATATTTT. Translating it yields CASSPMSSGNTIYF.

This clone was counted only a few times. This chain links TRBV9 with TRBJ2-5, with TRBD2 matching over 10 bases. The junction had 1 base not matched to a gene; V was cut back by 0 bases and J by 2 bases. The CDR3 is made up of 15 amino acids. The germline V gene encodes CDR1 SGDLS and CDR2 YYNGEE. In nucleotides, the CDR3 is TGTGCCAGCAGCGTAGGGACTAGCGGTCAAGAGACCCAGTACTTC. Translating gives CASSVGTSGQETQYF.

A single count supports this clone. This chain links TRBV19 with TRBJ2-1; 8 bases are shared with TRBD2. With 5 bases clipped from V and 1 base from J, the junction kept 4 bases outside the gene matches. The CDR3 length is 15 residues. Germline CDR1 and CDR2: LNHDA and SQIVND (reference sequence). This CDR3 is CASSLGTRSYNEQFF. The CDR3 DNA reads TGTGCCAGTAGTTTGGGGACTAGGTCCTACAATGAGCAGTTCTTC.

The gene calls are TRBV6-5 and TRBJ1-1, with a tentative D call TRBD1 (5 bases). This CDR3 comprises 15 residues. Germline lookup yields CDR1 MNHEY and CDR2 SVGAGI. Trimming cost V 4 bases and J 2 bases, with 14 bases left between them. CDR3 loop: CASSSLTGPNTEAFF. CDR3 bases: TGTGCCAGCAGTTCGCTTACAGGCCCAAACACTGAAGCTTTCTTT.

This clone appeared a single time. The chain uses TRBV7-9 and TRBJ2-3, with D perhaps being TRBD1 or TRBD2 (5 bases each). Deletions cut 5 bases from V and 4 bases from J, with 10 bases between. The germline gives CDR1 SEHNR, CDR2 FQNEAQ (reference sequence). This CDR3 is 13 amino acids long. This chain's CDR3 is CASSQSGPDTQYF. The CDR3 region has the DNA TGTGCCAGCAGCCAATCGGGGCCAGATACGCAGTATTTT. Complete variable domain (other parts from reference TRBV7-9 and TRBJ2-3): DTGVSQNPRHKITKRGQNVTFRCDPISEHNRLYWYRQTLGQGPEFLTYFQNEAQLEKSRLLSDRFSAERPKGSFSTLEIQRTEQGDSAMYLCASSQSGPDTQYFGPGTRLTVL.

The V call is TRBV4-2, the J call TRBJ2-6; TRBD2 agrees at 10 bases. Germline loops: CDR1 LGHNA, CDR2 YNFKEQ. The CDR3 is 17 amino acids. With V trimmed by 4 bases and J by 0 bases, 3 bases remained unmatched. Here the CDR3 reads CASSPGTSASGANVLTF. The CDR3 region has the DNA TGTGCCAGCAGCCCCGGGACTAGCGCCTCTGGGGCCAACGTCCTGACTTTC.